The 11 T cell receptor beta chains listed next were all sequenced from one sample in a study of T cells in Graves' hyperthyroidism and ophthalmopathy (dated by TCRdb to 2018 to 2020). Libraries were made using multiplex PCR. Sequenced using an Illumina HiSeq 2000. The TCR beta CDR3 regions were amplified from RNA transcripts. The TCR CDR3 was subjected to a first round of RT-PCR using the HTBI primer set and the Qiagen OneStep RT-PCR kit. Through fastp at Q25 and MiXCR, TCRdb rebuilt clones from the public reads, retaining in-frame beta chains. Rows with one shared CDR3 protein collapse into an entry with the most common genes and DNA. For this sample there are approximately 720,000 distinct CDR3 sequences; around 20% appear just once. 16% of the sample belongs to the ten largest clones. The sequenced material came from blood. The receptors derive from a woman in her 50s with Graves' hyperthyroidism that later progressed to Graves' ophthalmopathy.

This clonotype was recorded once. V usage is TRBV3-1 and J usage is TRBJ2-1; 7 bases fit TRBD1. The germline V gene has CDR1 LGHDT and CDR2 YNNKEL (reference sequence). The CDR3 loop spans 15 amino acids. Trimming at V came to 3 bases and at J to 3 bases, leaving 5 bases not matched to a gene. The CDR3 loop is CASSQVGGDYNEQFF. The CDR3 bases are TGTGCCAGCAGCCAGGTAGGGGGCGACTACAATGAGCAGTTCTTC.

The gene calls are TRBV27 and TRBJ2-1, with D unresolved. V lost 6 bases, J lost 11 bases, and 14 bases lay in between. Per the germline V gene, CDR1 is MNHEY and CDR2 is SMNVEV (reference sequence). This CDR3 is built from 12 residues. CDR3: CASRLSAWQQFF. CDR3 in DNA: TGTGCCAGCAGACTCTCGGCCTGGCAGCAGTTCTTC.

Ten or more counts support this clonotype. The CDR3 DNA reads as TGTGCCAGCAGAGGGGGGGTCAGCAGACACACTGAAGCTTTCTTT. Its translation is CASRGGVSRHTEAFF. V is TRBV12-3 or TRBV12-4 and J is TRBJ1-1; TRBD1 might be the D (6 bases). The CDR3 is made up of 15 amino acids. V gave up 6 bases and J gave up 3 bases, with 17 bases separating them.

The chain couples TRBV7-9 to TRBJ1-2, with 8 nucleotides matching TRBD1. The trim removed 1 base at V and 4 bases at J, leaving 8 bases unmatched. Germline V gene data show CDR1 as SEHNR and CDR2 as FQNEAQ (reference sequence). The CDR3 has 16 amino acids. This CDR3 is CASSLGGDRGGYGYTF. CDR3 DNA sequence: TGTGCCAGCAGCTTAGGCGGAGACAGGGGTGGCTATGGCTACACCTTC.

V and J are TRBV7-9 and TRBJ1-1, with 7 bases that match TRBD1. This CDR3 has 15 amino acids. Germline trimming cut 0 bases from V and 4 bases from J; bases unmatched to any gene: 5. From germline, CDR1 is SEHNR and CDR2 FQNEAQ (reference sequence). CDR3 bases: TGTGCCAGCAGCTTAGCCAAGGGACAGAGCACTGAAGCTTTCTTT. Its protein product is CASSLAKGQSTEAFF.

This clonotype appeared many times. This chain connects TRBV12-3 or TRBV12-4 to TRBJ2-1, with 7 bases that match TRBD1. The CDR3 sequence is 12 residues long. The ends lost 4 bases at V and 13 bases at J; junction bases unmatched: 7. The CDR3 DNA reads TGTGCCAGCAGTTCGCTCCGGGACAGACAGTTCTTC. This translates into CASSSLRDRQFF.

The CDR3 DNA follows: TGTGCCACCAGTGATTCCACTAGCGGGGGGCCTGTTGACACCGGGGAGCTGTTTTTT. This encodes CATSDSTSGGPVDTGELFF. This rearrangement joins TRBV24-1 to TRBJ2-2; TRBD2 agrees at 12 bases. With 2 bases clipped from V and 3 bases from J, the junction kept 9 bases outside the gene matches. This CDR3 has 19 amino acids. Germline CDR1 and CDR2: KGHDR and SFDVKD.

This clonotype was detected only a few times. This sequence joins TRBV13 and TRBJ2-7; 10 bases match TRBD1. CDR1 and CDR2 from the germline V gene are PRHDT and FYEKMQ (reference sequence). The CDR3 is 17 residues long. The J segment lost 0 bases and the V segment lost 0 bases, leaving 5 bases of the junction unmatched. The CDR3: CASSLGLGQGGSYEQYF. The CDR3 bases are TGTGCCAGCAGCTTAGGTCTCGGACAGGGGGGCTCCTACGAGCAGTACTTC.

This clonotype occurred a few times. The chain recombines TRBV9 with TRBJ2-1; tentative D call: TRBD1 (6 bases). The germline V gene encodes CDR1 SGDLS and CDR2 YYNGEE. V lost 0 bases, J lost 1 base, and 8 bases lay in between. The CDR3 sequence is 15 residues long. In DNA form, the CDR3 reads TGTGCCAGCAGCGTAGACAGGGAATCCTACAATGAGCAGTTCTTC. Translated, it gives CASSVDRESYNEQFF.

This clonotype was counted between two and nine times. The rearrangement links TRBV2 to TRBJ2-5, with D tentatively TRBD1 (6 bases). Germline loops: CDR1 SNHLY, CDR2 FYNNEI. This CDR3 comprises 14 residues. The V end was cut by 2 bases, the J end by 5 bases, with 12 bases between. The CDR3 here is CASSERTDPETQYF. The CDR3 DNA follows: TGTGCCAGCAGTGAAAGGACAGATCCGGAGACCCAGTACTTC.

This clonotype was counted once. The gene calls are TRBV27 and TRBJ2-7; 7 positions match TRBD2. After removal of 3 bases from V and 3 bases from J, the junction contained 8 bases not matched to a gene. The CDR3 loop spans 15 amino acids. Germline assignment: CDR1 MNHEY and CDR2 SMNVEV (reference sequence). CDR3 bases: TGTGCCAGCAGTTTTGATGAGCGGGGATACTACGAGCAGTACTTC. Translating gives CASSFDERGYYEQYF.